This TCR beta chain was recorded in a study of control samples from healthy donors and cancer patients. V was pared by 1 base and J by 11 bases, with 15 bases between. CDR1 is LGHNA, CDR2 YSLEER, per germline. The CDR3 runs to 14 residues. This clone was detected a few times. The protocol was immunoSEQ multiplex PCR, while the TCRdb copy is restricted to in-frame clones and leaves out a portion. Among fewer than 500,000 clones listed, approximately 92% were seen once. Sequences were obtained from PBMCs. The TCR was taken from a man aged 35-49 years with head and neck cancer. This chain joins TRBV4-3 and TRBJ2-1; possible D gene TRBD2, 7 bases. CDR3 in DNA: TGCGCCAGCAGCCAAGGGGGGGGCAGCACTCAGCAGTTCTTC. Translating gives CASSQGGGSTQQFF.